This TCR beta chain was found in a study of early T cells in non-severe SARS-CoV-2 infection. At the level of the study: Bulk RNA taken from unsorted whole blood was sequenced, leaving chains unpaired.

This clonotype showed up just a few times. CDR1 is SGDLS and CDR2 is YYNGEE in the germline V gene. Trimming removed 0 bases from V and 8 bases from J, with 3 bases in between. The CDR3 sequence is 11 residues long. Unique molecular identifiers were affixed to single, distinct cDNA molecules. Using its own MiXCR run on the 5' RACE reads, TCRdb lists one record per CDR3 protein. The sample includes 45,000 to 60,000 distinct CDR3 sequences, about 10% seen only once; the top ten take about 5%. The chain recombines TRBV9 with TRBJ2-1; no clear D. Sequencing used whole blood. The clonotype was recovered from an adult who was a healthcare worker with PCR-confirmed SARS-CoV-2 infection or an uninfected control (not recorded which). In DNA form, the CDR3 reads TGTGCCAGCAGCGTAGGTTATGAGCAGTTCTTC. Translating it yields CASSVGYEQFF.